The 16 T cell receptor beta chains presented below share a single source sample, sequenced in a study of T cell repertoires in cytomegalovirus infection. No antigens are known for them. TCRdb analysed the reads with MiXCR anew, one entry per CDR3 protein. The data show approximately 300,000 distinct CDR3 sequences, more than 20% seen once. The source material was cultured PBMCs, sampled from culture after CMV antigen stimulation. The receptors stem from a human donor in good health (CMV status not recorded). Some clones in this sample may be carry-over from other donors' samples.

This clonotype was seen many times. The chain carries TRBV7-2 and TRBJ2-3, with 8 nucleotides matching TRBD1. From germline, CDR1 is SGHTA and CDR2 FQGNSA. This CDR3 comprises 15 residues. The V and J ends lost 3 bases and 5 bases, in that order; junction bases with no gene match: 7. CDR3: CASSFRTGNVDTQYF. For the CDR3, the DNA is TGTGCCAGCAGCTTCCGGACAGGGAATGTAGATACGCAGTATTTT. Full variable domain (remainder filled in from reference TRBV7-2 and TRBJ2-3): GAGVSQSPSNKVTEKGKDVELRCDPISGHTALYWYRQSLGQGLEFLIYFQGNSAPDKSGLPSDRFSAERTGGSVSTLTIQRTQQEDSAVYLCASSFRTGNVDTQYFGPGTRLTVL.

This chain joins TRBV6-5 and TRBJ1-6; 9 bases are shared with TRBD1. The length of the CDR3 is 15 residues. The junction had 7 bases not matched to a gene; V was cut back by 5 bases and J by 8 bases. Germline V gene sequence: CDR1 MNHEY, CDR2 SVGAGI. CDR3 loop: CASSLTGGAHSPLHF. For the CDR3, the DNA is TGTGCCAGCAGTCTTACAGGGGGCGCGCATTCACCCCTCCACTTT.

In its sample, this clonotype was seen many times. The rearrangement joins TRBV7-8 to TRBJ2-7; D may be TRBD1 (5 bases). The CDR3 spans 14 residues. Germline V gene sequence: CDR1 SGHVS, CDR2 FQNEAQ. Trimming stripped 4 bases from V and 9 bases from J, with 19 bases between. CDR3 DNA sequence: TGTGCCAGCAGCTCTAGGTGGGGCCCCCTGGGGCAGTACTTC. This sequence encodes CASSSRWGPLGQYF.

This clonotype occurred many times. The chain carries TRBV12-3 or TRBV12-4 and TRBJ2-2; no definite D call. This CDR3 comprises 18 residues. V was cut by 1 base and J by 4 bases, with 19 bases left in between. DNA for the CDR3: TGTGCCAGCAGTTTAGATTCTTGGGTGGCTACTACCACCGGGGAGCTGTTTTTT. It codes for CASSLDSWVATTTGELFF.

Many counts were recorded for this clonotype. The V and J genes are TRBV6-2 or TRBV6-3 and TRBJ2-1; D remains unclear. The CDR3 spans 15 residues. Trimming cost V 2 bases and J 0 bases, with 8 bases left between them. Germline CDR1 reads MNHEY; CDR2 reads SVGEGT. Written as DNA, the CDR3 is TGTGCCAGCAGTTACGGGCTTAGCTCCTACAATGAGCAGTTCTTC. It is translated as CASSYGLSSYNEQFF.

V and J are TRBV12-3 or TRBV12-4 and TRBJ1-5; maybe TRBD1 (5 bases). V was cut by 4 bases and J by 4 bases, with 8 bases left in between. The CDR3 length is 13 residues. The CDR3 coding sequence is TGTGCCAGCAGTTGGGACCGAAATCAGCCCCAGCATTTT. Its protein is CASSWDRNQPQHF.

This clonotype turned up a few times. This chain joins TRBV4-1 and TRBJ1-2; no definite D call. Germline V lookup: CDR1 MGHRA, CDR2 YSYEKL. Trimming left V 4 bases short and J 2 bases short, with 14 bases between. The CDR3 is 15 residues long. Here the CDR3 reads CASSPQGLTNYGYTF. The CDR3 region has the DNA TGCGCCAGCAGCCCGCAAGGCTTAACGAACTATGGCTACACCTTC.

There are many counts of this clonotype. V usage is TRBV7-2 and J usage is TRBJ1-1, with a tentative D call TRBD1 (5 bases). The germline gives CDR1 SGHTA, CDR2 FQGNSA. Trimming shortened V by 7 bases and J by 3 bases, and 9 bases separated the two germline ends. There are 12 residues in the CDR3. The CDR3, as DNA: TGTGCCAGCACGACAGTTCACACTGAAGCTTTCTTT. It encodes CASTTVHTEAFF.

This clonotype was seen a handful of times. This chain uses TRBV19 with TRBJ1-2; maybe TRBD1 (5 bases). Germline-derived CDR1 and CDR2 are LNHDA and SQIVND (reference sequence). Between the trimmed V and J ends, which lost 11 bases and 4 bases, there was a span of 11 bases. The CDR3 runs 11 residues. CDR3 sequence: CAGRGSYGYTF. Here the CDR3 DNA reads TGTGCCGGACGGGGCAGCTATGGCTACACCTTC.

This chain links TRBV11-2 with TRBJ2-2; the D gene could be TRBD1 or TRBD2 (7 bases each). The V and J ends lost 5 bases and 3 bases respectively, with 16 bases between them. This CDR3 comprises 16 residues. Per germline, CDR1 SGHAT and CDR2 FQNNGV. CDR3: CASSQGGGEYTGELFF. The CDR3 nucleotides read TGTGCCAGCAGCCAGGGGGGGGGAGAGTACACCGGGGAGCTGTTTTTT.

The V and J genes are TRBV7-2 and TRBJ1-2, with 7 bases fitting TRBD1. After removal of 4 bases from V and 2 bases from J, the junction contained 13 bases not matched to a gene. CDR3 length: 17 amino acids. Germline lookup yields CDR1 SGHTA and CDR2 FQGNSA. The CDR3 reads CASSSDRFSLANYGYTF. The CDR3, as DNA: TGTGCCAGCAGCTCGGACAGGTTTTCGTTGGCGAACTATGGCTACACCTTC.

This clonotype has a count of ten or more. The chain uses TRBV7-2 and TRBJ1-5, with unresolved D. This CDR3 has 15 amino acids. CDR1 and CDR2 from the germline V gene are SGHTA and FQGNSA. V gave up 4 bases and J gave up 4 bases, with 14 bases separating them. Here the CDR3 DNA reads TGTGCCAGCAGCTCCGGGTCATGGCGAAATCAGCCCCAGCATTTT. Translated, it gives CASSSGSWRNQPQHF.

This clonotype has only a few counts. The genes are TRBV20-1 and TRBJ1-6; perhaps TRBD1 as D (5 bases). The CDR3 is 13 amino acids. V gave up 3 bases and J gave up 7 bases, with 10 bases separating them. Germline V gene sequence: CDR1 DFQATT, CDR2 SNEGSKA (reference sequence). The CDR3 reads CSARGGGNSPLHF. The DNA of the CDR3 is TGCAGTGCTAGGGGGGGAGGCAATTCACCCCTCCACTTT.

The genes are TRBV20-1 and TRBJ2-7; weak D call: TRBD1 (6 bases). Trimming shortened V by 0 bases and J by 9 bases, and 24 bases separated the two germline ends. Looked up from germline, CDR1 is DFQATT and CDR2 is SNEGSKA (reference sequence). The CDR3 totals 16 residues. DNA for the CDR3: TGCAGTGCTAGAGATTACCGGGTCAGGGGTTCATCGTGGCAGTACTTC. It yields the protein CSARDYRVRGSSWQYF.

This clonotype was observed a few times. This sequence joins TRBV29-1 and TRBJ1-5; D might be TRBD1 (5 bases). This CDR3 comprises 15 residues. Trimming stripped 6 bases from V and 3 bases from J, with 18 bases between. The V gene's germline CDR1 is SQVTM and CDR2 ANQGSEA. DNA of the CDR3: TGCAGCGTGCAACCCGGTGGACAAGCCAATCAGCCCCAGCATTTT. Residues: CSVQPGGQANQPQHF.

The chain is built from TRBV7-2 and TRBJ2-2, with D unresolved. Germline CDR1 reads SGHTA; CDR2 reads FQGNSA. V lost 5 bases, J lost 2 bases, and 9 bases lay in between. The CDR3 is 14 amino acids. The CDR3 spells CASSPVGNTGELFF. In DNA, the CDR3 is TGTGCCAGCAGCCCCGTAGGAAACACCGGGGAGCTGTTTTTT.